Given below is one T cell receptor beta chain in context. This clone's antigen is unknown. The sample holds no much larger clone one base away, and base qualities are not on file. These data are taken from a study of technical replicates of blood from a handful of donors (dated by TCRdb to 2016 to 2017). The library was prepared using the immunoSEQ multiplex PCR assay. TCRdb re-hosts the immuneACCESS table, in-frame sequences only. Its copies lack some clones; in the studies checked, an unresolved V gene accounts for under half of them, and the cause for the rest is not known. This sample is represented by fewer than 70,000 clones; 94% of them were singletons. 0.2% to 0.25% of the sample is held by the ten biggest clonotypes. Based on the germline V gene, the CDR1 and CDR2 sequences are SGDLS and YYNGEE. Relative to germline, V is 0 bases shorter and J is 3 bases shorter, with 12 bases between their ends. The cysteine opens and the phenylalanine closes a CDR3 of 15 amino acids. CDR3 DNA is the only sequence kept; it has 45 bases, read in frame from the first base.

The sequence was obtained from a human donor in good health. The V and J genes are TRBV9 and TRBJ1-2; the D gene identity is not certain. The sample consisted of T cells isolated from PBMCs. The DNA is TGTGCCAGCAGCGTAGAGGGAGCGGGCCACTATGGCTACACCTTC. Translation gives CASSVEGAGHYGYTF.